The present T cell receptor (beta chain) was sequenced within a study of spatial heterogeneity in lung cancer. Time point of the sample: sample taken at primary tumor resection. This clonotype was recorded at least ten times. The CDR3 covers 17 residues. With 7 bases clipped from V and 2 bases from J, the junction kept 11 bases outside the gene matches. The germline V gene has CDR1 SGHRS and CDR2 YFSETQ. MiXCR, run by TCRdb on the 5' RACE reads, gives a single entry per CDR3 protein. The sample comprises tens of thousands of distinct CDR3 sequences, approximately 3% of which are singletons, and 35% to 40% rests with the top ten.

The J gene is TRBJ2-3, the V gene TRBV5-1; 12 bases match TRBD2. The TCR sequence derives from a male donor with early-stage non-small cell lung cancer. This material consisted of normal lung tissue next to the tumor, taken at surgery. The CDR3 spells CASRILSSGGATDTQYF. The CDR3, as DNA: TGCGCCAGCCGCATCCTATCTAGCGGGGGGGCCACAGATACGCAGTATTTT.